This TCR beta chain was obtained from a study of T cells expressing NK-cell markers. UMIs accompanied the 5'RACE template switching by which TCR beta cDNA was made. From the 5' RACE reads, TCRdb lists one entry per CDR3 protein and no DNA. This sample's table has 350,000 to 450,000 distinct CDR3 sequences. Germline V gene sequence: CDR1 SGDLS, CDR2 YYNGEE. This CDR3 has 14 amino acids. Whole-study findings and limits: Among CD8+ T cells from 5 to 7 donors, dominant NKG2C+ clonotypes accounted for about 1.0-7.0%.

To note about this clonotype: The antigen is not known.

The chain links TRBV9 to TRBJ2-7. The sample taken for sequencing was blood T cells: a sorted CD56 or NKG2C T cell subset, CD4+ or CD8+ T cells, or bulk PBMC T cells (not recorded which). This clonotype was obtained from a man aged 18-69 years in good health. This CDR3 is CASSVVADSYEQYF.